The 4 T cell receptor beta chains in this list originate from one sample, sequenced in a study of blood T cell repertoires in COVID-19. Repertoires were generated with immunoSEQ multiplex PCR, while TCRdb's copy carries only in-frame clones and drops some. The table records about 410,000 clones, about 91% of them present only once. The sample taken for sequencing was peripheral blood. These receptor sequences come from a woman in her thirties or forties with COVID-19, enrolled during active disease.

V usage is TRBV7-8 and J usage is TRBJ1-4; 7 bases fit TRBD1. The ends lost 4 bases at V and 5 bases at J; junction bases unmatched: 7. CDR1 is SGHVS, CDR2 FQNEAQ, per germline. This CDR3 region has 15 residues. The CDR3: CASSYQGQRNEKLFF. CDR3 coding DNA: TGTGCCAGCAGCTACCAGGGACAGCGAAATGAAAAACTGTTTTTT.

J is TRBJ1-2 and V is TRBV5-1, with D perhaps matching TRBD1 (5 bases). From germline, CDR1 is SGHRS and CDR2 YFSETQ. Trimming left V 4 bases short and J 12 bases short, with 19 bases between. CDR3 length: 13 residues. The chain's CDR3 is CASSPGRTPPNTF. The CDR3 region has the DNA TGCGCCAGCAGCCCGGGGAGGACACCTCCTAACACCTTC.

The chain recombines TRBV15 with TRBJ2-4, with TRBD1 as a possible D gene (6 bases). The CDR3 totals 15 residues. Trimming took off 3 bases at V and 6 bases at J, with 15 bases between the two ends. CDR1 is LNHNV and CDR2 is YYDKDF in the germline V gene (reference sequence). The CDR3 nucleotides are TGTGCCACCAGCAGCATAGGGGGATTACTAAACATTCAGTACTTC. This translates into CATSSIGGLLNIQYF.

This chain joins TRBV25-1 and TRBJ2-2, with D maybe TRBD1 (6 bases). The CDR3 is 14 amino acids. Trimming cost V 3 bases and J 6 bases, with 11 bases left between them. Germline lookup yields CDR1 MGHDK and CDR2 SYGVNS. CDR3 nucleotide sequence: TGTGCCAGCAGTGACAGGGGTAGAGCCGGGGAGCTGTTTTTT. This sequence encodes CASSDRGRAGELFF. Together with reference TRBV25-1 and TRBJ2-2, the CDR3 gives the full variable domain: EADIYQTPRYLVIGTGKKITLECSQTMGHDKMYWYQQDPGMELHLIHYSYGVNSTEKGDLSSESTVSRIRTEHFPLTLESARPSHTSQYLCASSDRGRAGELFFGEGSRLTVL.